This T cell receptor beta chain was retrieved from a study of cytomegalovirus exposure and HLA in healthy donors. Whole-study findings and limits: Some TCR beta chains (164 of them) were listed as cytomegalovirus-associated.

This clone turned up a few times. What it recognizes is unknown. The PCR made use of 60 Vbeta and 13 Jbeta primers. The assay was immunoSEQ multiplex PCR, and TCRdb's table has in-frame clones only and misses some. The table includes 150,000 to 200,000 clones, 73% detected once. V gave up 5 bases and J gave up 6 bases, with 17 bases separating them. In germline, CDR1 is GTSNPN, CDR2 SVGIG (reference sequence). The CDR3 sequence is 14 residues long. This clonotype originated in a woman aged 25-40 years in good health and CMV-seronegative. The V and J genes are TRBV30 and TRBJ2-1; D perhaps matches TRBD1 (5 bases). Sequencing was done on a sample of PBMCs. The CDR3 DNA follows: TGTGCCTGGCAGAGAGACAGATTGATCAATGAGCAGTTCTTC. Encoded protein: CAWQRDRLINEQFF.